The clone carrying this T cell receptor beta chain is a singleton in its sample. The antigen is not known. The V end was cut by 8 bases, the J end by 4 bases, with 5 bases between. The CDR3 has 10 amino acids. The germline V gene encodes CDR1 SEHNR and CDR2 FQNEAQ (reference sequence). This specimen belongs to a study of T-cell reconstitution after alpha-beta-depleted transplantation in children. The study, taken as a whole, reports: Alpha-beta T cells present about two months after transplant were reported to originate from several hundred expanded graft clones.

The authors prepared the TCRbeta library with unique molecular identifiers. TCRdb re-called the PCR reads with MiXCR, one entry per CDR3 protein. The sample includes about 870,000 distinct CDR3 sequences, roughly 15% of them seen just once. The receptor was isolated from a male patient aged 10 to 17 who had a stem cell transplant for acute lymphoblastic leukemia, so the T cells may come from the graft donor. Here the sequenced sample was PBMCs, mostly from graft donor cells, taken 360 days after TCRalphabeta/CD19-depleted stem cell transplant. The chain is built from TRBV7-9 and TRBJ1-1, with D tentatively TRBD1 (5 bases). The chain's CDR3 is CASQGTEAFF. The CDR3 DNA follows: TGTGCCAGCCAGGGCACTGAAGCTTTCTTT.